One T cell receptor (beta chain) is described in this entry. The antigen is unknown. The germline CDR1 and CDR2 sequences are SQVTM and ANQGSEA. The CDR3 totals 12 residues. The junction had 5 bases not matched to a gene; V was cut back by 4 bases and J by 6 bases. TCRdb's copy holds only in-frame clones and misses some; the assay was immunoSEQ multiplex PCR. The sample has around 55,000 clones, 89% seen once. These data originate in a study of graft-versus-host responses after intestinal transplantation. Material: unstimulated CD4+ T cells sorted from spleen or lymph node cells, obtained before transplant. This chain links TRBV29-1 with TRBJ2-7; 8 positions match TRBD1. The clonotype originates from a human donor who was the organ donor for an intestinal transplant. DNA of the CDR3: TGCAGCGTTGCGAGACAGGGGACCGAGCAGTACTTC. This gives the protein CSVARQGTEQYF.